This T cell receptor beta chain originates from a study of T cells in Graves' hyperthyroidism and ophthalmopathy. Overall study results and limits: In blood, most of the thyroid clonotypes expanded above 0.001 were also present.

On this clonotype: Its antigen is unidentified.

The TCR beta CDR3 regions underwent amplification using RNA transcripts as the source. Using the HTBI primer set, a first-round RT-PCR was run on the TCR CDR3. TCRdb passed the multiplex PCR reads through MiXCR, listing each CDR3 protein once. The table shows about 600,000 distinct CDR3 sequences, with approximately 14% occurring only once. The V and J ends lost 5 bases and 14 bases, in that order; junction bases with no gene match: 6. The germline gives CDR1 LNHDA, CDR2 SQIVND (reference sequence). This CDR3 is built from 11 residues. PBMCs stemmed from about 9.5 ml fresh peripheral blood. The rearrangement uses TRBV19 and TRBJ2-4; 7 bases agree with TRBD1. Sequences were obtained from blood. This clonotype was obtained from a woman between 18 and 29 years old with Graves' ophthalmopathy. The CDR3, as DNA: TGTGCCAGTAGTCAGACAGGGTACGAGTACTTC. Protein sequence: CASSQTGYEYF.